The rows below give T cell receptor beta chains drawn from one sample of a study of blood T cell repertoires in COVID-19. TCRdb's table, derived via immunoSEQ multiplex PCR, lists solely in-frame clones and lacks some. The sample holds roughly 170,000 clones, around nine tenths seen once. Sample: peripheral blood. Every receptor here comes from a woman younger than 35 who had recovered from COVID-19. Both conserved end residues are part of each CDR3.

V: TRBV6-5
J: TRBJ1-1
CDR3: CASSKVAYTEAFF

V: TRBV4-1
J: TRBJ2-5
CDR3: CASSLRDRASETQYF

V: TRBV6-4
J: TRBJ2-3
CDR3: CASSASGGATDTQYF

V: TRBV5-1
J: TRBJ1-1
CDR3: CASSPTPGQGNTEAFF

V: TRBV5-4
J: TRBJ2-5
CDR3: CASSNGQGASGETQYF

V: TRBV11-3
J: TRBJ2-2
CDR3: CASSSPGLAPGELFF

V: TRBV5-5
J: TRBJ2-1
CDR3: CASSPPGVDNEQFF

V: TRBV3-1/TRBV3-2
J: TRBJ1-5
CDR3: CASSWTVNQPQHF

V: TRBV5-5
J: TRBJ1-4
CDR3: CASSARMGRDNEKLFF

V: TRBV19
J: TRBJ2-1
CDR3: CASSIDNSYNEQFF

V: TRBV9
J: TRBJ2-1
CDR3: CASSVADSGGPYNEQFF

V: TRBV6-6
J: TRBJ1-1
CDR3: CASSYRMDRATEAFF

V: TRBV5-5
J: TRBJ1-1
CDR3: CASKTTGNTEAFF

V: TRBV30
J: TRBJ1-1
CDR3: CAWSQGFNTEAFF

V: TRBV7-7
J: TRBJ2-1
CDR3: CASSQGAPQYGNEQFF

V: TRBV5-5
J: TRBJ1-6
CDR3: CASSSWMGASSYNSPLHF

V: TRBV29-1
J: TRBJ2-7
CDR3: CSVEEGSSYEQYF

V: TRBV7-3
J: TRBJ1-2
CDR3: CASSPTGGYGYTF

V: TRBV5-1
J: TRBJ1-1
CDR3: CASSPFDRGISAEAFF

V: TRBV7-2
J: TRBJ1-1
CDR3: CASSWDRTAQAFF

V: TRBV11-1
J: TRBJ2-6
CDR3: CASSPGLAVGANVLTF

V: TRBV6-6
J: TRBJ2-7
CDR3: CASSYGSEQYF

V: TRBV7-2
J: TRBJ1-2
CDR3: CASSPGQAPYGYTF

V: TRBV19
J: TRBJ2-3
CDR3: CASSSRGGRAGDTQYF

V: TRBV7-9
J: TRBJ2-5
CDR3: CASSFSGNQETQYF

V: TRBV29-1
J: TRBJ1-4
CDR3: CSVEGTAINEKLFF

V: TRBV19
J: TRBJ1-5
CDR3: CASSTGQREQPQHF

V: TRBV6-5
J: TRBJ2-3
CDR3: CASRLLRHTDTQYF

V: TRBV10-3
J: TRBJ2-1
CDR3: CAISTGPSVEQFF

V: TRBV7-8
J: TRBJ1-1
CDR3: CASSSYRGRRTEAFF

V: TRBV5-6
J: TRBJ2-5
CDR3: CASSPDRINQETQYF

V: TRBV27
J: TRBJ2-2
CDR3: CASSGLAGGTGELFF

V: TRBV10-3
J: TRBJ1-1
CDR3: CATSVSDTEAFF

V: TRBV7-9
J: TRBJ2-3
CDR3: CASSLGLDRETQYF

V: TRBV5-6
J: TRBJ1-6
CDR3: CASSGGQHLHF

V: TRBV7-7
J: TRBJ2-2
CDR3: CASSFKTGQDGELFF

V: TRBV29-1
J: TRBJ2-2
CDR3: CSVRQFANTGELFF

V: TRBV11-2
J: TRBJ1-2
CDR3: CASSSTGGGNYGYTF

V: TRBV27
J: TRBJ2-5
CDR3: CASSLYPAGFRETQYF

V: TRBV19
J: TRBJ1-5
CDR3: CASSDRQGVWVFDQPQHF

V: TRBV5-1
J: TRBJ2-5
CDR3: CASSPRGGDETQYF

V: TRBV5-4
J: TRBJ2-2
CDR3: CASSLGPGPVPGELFF

V: TRBV5-1
J: TRBJ2-1
CDR3: CASSLRGTSGTSSYNEQFF

V: TRBV5-1
J: TRBJ2-5
CDR3: CASSLAAGPWETQYF

V: TRBV3-1/TRBV3-2
J: TRBJ2-1
CDR3: CASSQEELTGGNEQFF

V: TRBV11-2
J: TRBJ1-1
CDR3: CASSHSARRGTEAFF

V: TRBV28
J: TRBJ1-1
CDR3: CASSFSQIAPLNTEAFF

V: TRBV11-3
J: TRBJ2-1
CDR3: CASSSKAGLGNEQFF

V: TRBV6-2/TRBV6-3
J: TRBJ2-1
CDR3: CASSYGLAGNEQFF

V: TRBV2
J: TRBJ2-2
CDR3: CASADQDRNTGELFF